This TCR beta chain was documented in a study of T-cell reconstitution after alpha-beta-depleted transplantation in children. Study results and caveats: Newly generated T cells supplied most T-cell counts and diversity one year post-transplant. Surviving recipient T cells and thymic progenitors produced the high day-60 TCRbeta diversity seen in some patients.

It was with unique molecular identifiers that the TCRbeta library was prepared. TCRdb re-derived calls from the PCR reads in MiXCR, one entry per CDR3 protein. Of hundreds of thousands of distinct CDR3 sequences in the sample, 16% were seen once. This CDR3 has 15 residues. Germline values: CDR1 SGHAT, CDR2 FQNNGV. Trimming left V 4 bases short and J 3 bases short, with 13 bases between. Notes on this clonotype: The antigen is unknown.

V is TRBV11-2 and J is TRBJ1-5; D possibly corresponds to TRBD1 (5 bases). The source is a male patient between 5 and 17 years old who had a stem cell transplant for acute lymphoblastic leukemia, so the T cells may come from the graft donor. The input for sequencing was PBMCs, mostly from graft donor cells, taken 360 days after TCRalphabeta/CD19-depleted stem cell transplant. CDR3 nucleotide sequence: TGTGCCAGCAGCTCCGGGACTCGGGACAATCAGCCCCAGCATTTT. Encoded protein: CASSSGTRDNQPQHF.